These 30 T cell receptor beta chains were all obtained from the same sample, sequenced in a study of blood T cell repertoires in COVID-19. Assay: immunoSEQ multiplex PCR; the TCRdb copy retains only in-frame clones and omits some. Of 250,000 to 300,000 clones in the sample, 70% to 90% were seen once. Source material: peripheral blood. Every receptor here comes from a man aged 18-30 years with active or convalescent COVID-19.

The chain uses TRBV7-2 and TRBJ2-3, with 13 positions matching TRBD2. V was pared by 5 bases and J by 6 bases, with 8 bases of the junction left unmatched. CDR1 is SGHTA, CDR2 FQGNSA, per germline. The CDR3 extends over 16 amino acids. This chain's CDR3 is CASSPRLAGGSDTQYF. The CDR3 DNA reads TGTGCCAGCAGCCCAAGACTAGCGGGAGGATCGGATACGCAGTATTTT.

J is TRBJ2-7 and V is TRBV19, with TRBD2 matching over 7 bases. V trimming: 7 bases; J trimming: 7 bases; junction bases outside the gene matches: 16. CDR3 length: 15 amino acids. Germline-derived CDR1 and CDR2 are LNHDA and SQIVND (reference sequence). For the CDR3, the DNA is TGTGCCAGTACCATTGGAGCGGGACTCGAAGGAGAGCAGTACTTC. Protein sequence: CASTIGAGLEGEQYF.

V and J are TRBV25-1 and TRBJ2-5; the D gene is possibly TRBD2 (5 bases). The CDR3 covers 14 residues. Looked up from germline, CDR1 is MGHDK and CDR2 is SYGVNS. Trimming shortened V by 5 bases and J by 4 bases, and 14 bases separated the two germline ends. The CDR3 region has the DNA TGTGCCAGCAGTTCCGGGCAGGCGGGAGAGACCCAGTACTTC. Translating gives CASSSGQAGETQYF.

The chain's CDR3 is CATPRNEKLFF. The CDR3 DNA is TGTGCCACCCCGCGGAATGAAAAACTGTTTTTT. The V call is TRBV10-3, the J call TRBJ1-4; no definite D call. CDR3 length equals 11 residues. Germline V gene lookup returns CDR1 ENHRY and CDR2 SYGVKD. The ends were cut back, 10 bases at V and 5 bases at J, with 8 bases in the middle.

In its sample, this clone was seen once. The CDR3 bases are TGCGCCAGCAGCCAAGATCAATATCCCAGGGGGGAGCTGTTTTTT. It encodes CASSQDQYPRGELFF. This chain uses TRBV4-3 with TRBJ2-2, with D hard to call. V was pared by 0 bases and J by 8 bases, with 13 bases between. Germline V gene sequence: CDR1 LGHNA, CDR2 YSLEER. The CDR3 extends over 15 amino acids.

V gene TRBV4-1 combines with J gene TRBJ2-7; 7 bases match TRBD1. CDR1 and CDR2 (germline): MGHRA, YSYEKL. The CDR3 totals 16 residues. With V trimmed by 3 bases and J by 3 bases, 11 bases remained unmatched. CDR3 nucleotide sequence: TGCGCCAGCAGCCAGGGGCCAGACAGGGTGTTCTACGAGCAGTACTTC. It codes for CASSQGPDRVFYEQYF.

The CDR3 nucleotides read TGTGCCATCAGTGAGTCACAGGCCACTAATGAAAAACTGTTTTTT. Residues: CAISESQATNEKLFF. The V gene is TRBV10-3, the J gene TRBJ1-4; TRBD1 might be the D (5 bases). Germline V CDR1 and CDR2: ENHRY, SYGVKD. This CDR3 comprises 15 residues. Trimming shortened V by 0 bases and J by 2 bases, and 7 bases separated the two germline ends.

The rearrangement joins TRBV14 to TRBJ2-7; D might be TRBD2 (7 bases). Trimming took 3 bases from V and 2 from J, leaving 11 bases between them. This CDR3 has 14 residues. Germline V gene sequence: CDR1 SGHDN, CDR2 FVKESK. The CDR3 loop is CASSQNGGPYEQYF. The CDR3 region has the DNA TGTGCCAGCAGCCAGAACGGGGGGCCCTACGAGCAGTACTTC.

The rearrangement uses TRBV3-1 (or the pseudogene TRBV3-2) and TRBJ1-2; D is uncertain. From germline, CDR1 is LGHDT and CDR2 YNNKEL (reference sequence). The V end lost 0 bases, the J end lost 6 bases, and 14 bases lay between the germline ends. This CDR3 region has 15 residues. CDR3 DNA: TGTGCCAGCAGCCAAGAAGGCGGAGGACGCCATGGCTACACCTTC. Its translation is CASSQEGGGRHGYTF.

The chain joins TRBV5-5 to TRBJ1-1, with D hard to call. The CDR3 spans 15 residues. The germline gives CDR1 SGHKS, CDR2 YYEKEE (reference sequence). V lost 6 bases and J lost 1, with 16 bases in between. CDR3 DNA sequence: TGTGCCAGCATCGCCCTGGGAGAGACGAACACTGAAGCTTTCTTT. Its translation is CASIALGETNTEAFF. The full variable domain, completed using reference TRBV5-5 and TRBJ1-1, is DAGVTQSPTHLIKTRGQQVTLRCSPISGHKSVSWYQQVLGQGPQFIFQYYEKEERGRGNFPDRFSARQFPNYSSELNVNALLLGDSALYLCASIALGETNTEAFFGQGTRLTVV.

The chain recombines TRBV19 with TRBJ2-1, with 11 bases lining up with TRBD2. CDR1 and CDR2 from the germline V gene are LNHDA and SQIVND (reference sequence). The V and J ends lost 5 bases and 4 bases, in that order; junction bases with no gene match: 10. The CDR3 sequence is 17 residues long. In DNA form, the CDR3 reads TGTGCCAGTAGTCCTAGACTAGCGGGAACGGGGTACAATGAGCAGTTCTTC. Its protein is CASSPRLAGTGYNEQFF.

The chain recombines TRBV9 with TRBJ1-3, with 8 bases that match TRBD1. Per the germline V gene, CDR1 is SGDLS and CDR2 is YYNGEE. J gave up 0 bases and V 4 bases, and 3 bases lay outside the gene matches. This CDR3 spans 15 amino acids. The CDR3 DNA reads TGTGCCAGCAGCCCAGGGGGCCTCTCTGGAAACACCATATATTTT. Its protein product is CASSPGGLSGNTIYF.

V usage is TRBV6-1 and J usage is TRBJ1-5, with 8 bases that match TRBD1. Trimming at V came to 6 bases and at J to 3 bases, leaving 10 bases not matched to a gene. The germline CDR1 and CDR2 sequences are MNHNS and SASEGT. The CDR3 is 16 residues long. CDR3 in amino acids: CASRERTGPFNQPQHF. Here the CDR3 DNA reads TGTGCCAGCAGAGAAAGGACAGGGCCATTCAATCAGCCCCAGCATTTT.

This chain connects TRBV28 to TRBJ1-2, with D maybe TRBD1 (5 bases). CDR1 and CDR2 from the germline V gene are MDHEN and SYDVKM. The CDR3 extends over 13 amino acids. Trimming cost V 5 bases and J 8 bases, with 15 bases left between them. The CDR3 DNA sequence: TGTGCCAGCAGTCCCGGGGGGTTGGGCGGCTACACCTTC. Protein sequence: CASSPGGLGGYTF.

CDR3 sequence (DNA): TGTGCCAGCAGCGTAGATGTGGGACAGAAACCAGGAGATGAGCAGTTCTTC. Protein product: CASSVDVGQKPGDEQFF. J is TRBJ2-1 and V is TRBV9, with 7 bases lining up with TRBD1. Germline values: CDR1 SGDLS, CDR2 YYNGEE. The CDR3 consists of 17 residues. V lost 0 bases and J lost 8; bases outside the gene matches: 14.

V usage is TRBV27 and J usage is TRBJ2-3; 8 nucleotides match TRBD1. Looked up from germline, CDR1 is MNHEY and CDR2 is SMNVEV (reference sequence). The CDR3 spans 16 residues. With 5 bases clipped from V and 4 bases from J, the junction kept 11 bases outside the gene matches. The CDR3 loop is CASSDTSGGRSDTQYF. The DNA for the CDR3 is TGTGCCAGCAGTGATACTTCAGGGGGCAGGTCAGATACGCAGTATTTT.

The rearrangement links TRBV30 to TRBJ1-6; tentatively, D is TRBD1 (5 bases). Germline V gene data show CDR1 as GTSNPN and CDR2 as SVGIG (reference sequence). The CDR3 sequence is 13 residues long. V lost 6 bases, J lost 7 bases, and 13 bases lay in between. CDR3 DNA sequence: TGTGCCTGCACGCCCCAGGGCAATTCACCCCTCCACTTT. It yields the protein CACTPQGNSPLHF.

This chain links TRBV15 with TRBJ2-3; D uncertain. This CDR3 contains 14 residues. V lost 3 bases and J 5 bases, leaving 12 bases between the germline ends. The germline gives CDR1 LNHNV, CDR2 YYDKDF (reference sequence). The CDR3 bases are TGTGCCACCAGCAGTATAAAGTTCGGAGATACGCAGTATTTT. Translation: CATSSIKFGDTQYF. The full variable domain, its missing parts supplied by reference TRBV15 and TRBJ2-3, is DAMVIQNPRYQVTQFGKPVTLSCSQTLNHNVMYWYQQKSSQAPKLLFHYYDKDFNNEADTPDNFQSRRPNTSFCFLDIRSPGLGDTAMYLCATSSIKFGDTQYFGPGTRLTVL.

The chain links TRBV11-2 to TRBJ2-6, with a possible D match to TRBD1 (6 bases). V was pared by 4 bases and J by 0 bases, with 13 bases between. The CDR3 loop spans 17 amino acids. Germline V gives CDR1 SGHAT, CDR2 FQNNGV. This CDR3 reads CASSSGAQGSGANVLTF. CDR3 sequence (DNA): TGTGCCAGCAGCTCAGGGGCCCAGGGCTCTGGGGCCAACGTCCTGACTTTC.

The chain links TRBV9 to TRBJ1-2; D is possibly TRBD1 (5 bases). Looked up from germline, CDR1 is SGDLS and CDR2 is YYNGEE. CDR3 length equals 12 residues. V was shortened by 6 bases and J by 4 bases, with 10 bases between the two germline ends. This CDR3 is CASKGEVYGYTF. The DNA for the CDR3 is TGTGCCAGCAAAGGGGAGGTCTATGGCTACACCTTC.

The chain is built from TRBV28 and TRBJ1-5; the match to TRBD1 covers 7 bases. This CDR3 is built from 17 residues. J gave up 1 base and V 6 bases, and 12 bases lay outside the gene matches. Germline V gives CDR1 MDHEN, CDR2 SYDVKM. The chain's CDR3 is CASSSPDRRTSNQPQHF. The DNA for the CDR3 is TGTGCCAGCAGCTCCCCGGACAGGCGGACGAGCAATCAGCCCCAGCATTTT. The complete variable domain, with remaining parts taken from reference TRBV28 and TRBJ1-5, reads DVKVTQSSRYLVKRTGEKVFLECVQDMDHENMFWYRQDPGLGLRLIYFSYDVKMKEKGDIPEGYSVSREKKERFSLILESASTNQTSMYLCASSSPDRRTSNQPQHFGDGTRLSIL.

Of note for this clone: It may be a read error: a sequence one base away is much more abundant. The chain couples TRBV11-2 to TRBJ1-1; D is unresolved. Germline CDR1 and CDR2: SGHAT and FQNNGV. The V and J ends lost 5 bases and 2 bases respectively, with 3 bases between them. The CDR3 sequence is 11 residues long. CDR3 region: CASSLNTEAFF. The CDR3 DNA reads TGTGCCAGCAGCCTAAACACTGAAGCTTTCTTT.

The chain recombines TRBV4-1 with TRBJ2-5; TRBD2 is a possible D gene (5 bases). The CDR3 extends over 15 amino acids. CDR1 and CDR2 from the germline V gene are MGHRA and YSYEKL. V lost 1 base, J lost 5 bases, and 14 bases lay in between. The CDR3 loop reads CASSQVGLSRETQYF. CDR3 DNA: TGCGCCAGCAGCCAAGTAGGACTCTCAAGGGAGACCCAGTACTTC.

The chain employs TRBV4-1 and TRBJ1-2; no clear D. V was trimmed by 1 base and J by 6 bases, leaving 9 bases between them. Germline CDR1 is MGHRA and CDR2 is YSYEKL. This CDR3 region has 13 residues. The CDR3 bases are TGCGCCAGCAGCCAAGTTTCTACTGATGGCTACACCTTC. Protein sequence: CASSQVSTDGYTF.

The chain employs TRBV9 and TRBJ2-1; D perhaps matches TRBD2 (6 bases). The CDR3 is 17 residues long. The V gene's germline CDR1 is SGDLS and CDR2 YYNGEE. The V end was cut by 4 bases, the J end by 2 bases, with 19 bases between. This CDR3 reads CASSPKLERATYNEQFF. CDR3 bases: TGTGCCAGCAGCCCAAAGCTTGAGCGGGCCACCTACAATGAGCAGTTCTTC.

This clone was recorded at least ten times. The rearrangement uses TRBV11-3 and TRBJ2-5, with 9 bases aligning to TRBD2. The CDR3 totals 13 residues. Germline lookup yields CDR1 SGHNT and CDR2 YENEEA. Germline trimming cut 3 bases from V and 5 bases from J; bases unmatched to any gene: 1. Here the CDR3 DNA reads TGTGCCAGCAGCTTCGGGACTAGCGAGACCCAGTACTTC. Translated, it gives CASSFGTSETQYF.

The chain joins TRBV27 to TRBJ1-5; D not certain. V lost 4 bases to trimming and J lost 0 bases, with 10 bases between them. The CDR3 extends over 15 amino acids. The germline CDR1 and CDR2 sequences are MNHEY and SMNVEV (reference sequence). The CDR3 sequence: CASSSGPYSNQPQHF. Written as DNA, the CDR3 is TGTGCCAGCAGTTCGGGTCCGTATAGCAATCAGCCCCAGCATTTT.

The chain employs TRBV2 and TRBJ2-3; D might be TRBD1 (6 bases). CDR3 length: 15 residues. Germline V gene lookup returns CDR1 SNHLY and CDR2 FYNNEI. The germline V and J ends were trimmed by 5 bases and 4 bases, with 16 bases remaining between them. CDR3 nucleotide sequence: TGTGCCAGCAGTACACACCTAACAGGGCCAGATACGCAGTATTTT. This encodes CASSTHLTGPDTQYF.

The J gene is TRBJ2-2, the V gene TRBV6-5; possible D gene TRBD1, 7 bases. This CDR3 is 14 amino acids long. The germline V gene has CDR1 MNHEY and CDR2 SVGAGI. The CDR3 region has the DNA TGTGCAGCCCGGGGGACAGTGAACACCGGGGAGCTGTTTTTT. Translating gives CAARGTVNTGELFF.

The chain couples TRBV10-1 to TRBJ2-5; TRBD1 agrees at 9 bases. Per the germline V gene, CDR1 is WNHNN and CDR2 is SYGVQD (reference sequence). The V gene end was trimmed by 0 bases and the J gene end by 5 bases; junction bases not matched to a gene: 7. This CDR3 comprises 16 residues. This chain's CDR3 is CASSESGQGPLETQYF. CDR3 in DNA: TGCGCCAGCAGTGAGTCGGGACAGGGCCCCTTGGAGACCCAGTACTTC.